The 24 T cell receptor beta chains below all came from one sample that was sequenced in a study of blood T cell repertoires in COVID-19. Data came from immunoSEQ multiplex PCR; TCRdb stores just in-frame clones and leaves some out. The table has under 90,000 clones, roughly nine tenths seen once. The sample was peripheral blood. The receptors here all came from a man aged 40-49 years with COVID-19, enrolled during active disease.

This chain connects TRBV12-2 to TRBJ1-5; no DNA check was done on the table's D call, TRBD1. TRBV12-2 is a documented pseudogene. This CDR3 is built from 19 residues. The CDR3 coding sequence is TGTGCAAGTCGCTTTATAGGGTACCCAAGACAGGGGGGCAATCAGCCCCAGCATTTT. It yields the protein CASRFIGYPRQGGNQPQHF.

The rearrangement joins TRBV5-1 to TRBJ2-3; TRBD1 is a possible D gene (7 bases). Germline assignment: CDR1 SGHRS and CDR2 YFSETQ. V gave up 0 bases and J gave up 1 base, with 12 bases separating them. The CDR3 length is 16 residues. DNA for the CDR3: TGCGCCAGCAGCTTGGGTCTCAGGGGGGGCACAGATACGCAGTATTTT. Translation: CASSLGLRGGTDTQYF.

The chain is built from TRBV9 and TRBJ2-3; 9 bases align to TRBD2. The J segment lost 6 bases and the V segment lost 2 bases, leaving 7 bases of the junction unmatched. There are 15 residues in the CDR3. Germline V CDR1 and CDR2: SGDLS, YYNGEE. The CDR3 nucleotides are TGTGCCAGCAGCGTTAGCGGGGGCCTGAGGGATACGCAGTATTTT. Protein: CASSVSGGLRDTQYF. Using reference TRBV9 and TRBJ2-3 for the parts outside the CDR3, the full variable domain is DSGVTQTPKHLITATGQRVTLRCSPRSGDLSVYWYQQSLDQGLQFLIQYYNGEERAKGNILERFSAQQFPDLHSELNLSSLELGDSALYFCASSVSGGLRDTQYFGPGTRLTVL.

This CDR3 is CASSLQGAAGNTIYF. CDR3 nucleotide sequence: TGCGCCAGCAGCTTACAGGGGGCCGCTGGAAACACCATATATTTT. V and J are TRBV5-1 and TRBJ1-3; 9 nucleotides agree with TRBD1. CDR3 length equals 15 residues. After removal of 2 bases from V and 2 bases from J, the junction contained 2 bases not matched to a gene. The germline CDR1 and CDR2 sequences are SGHRS and YFSETQ.

In DNA form, the CDR3 reads TGTGCCAGCAGCCCTACGGGTACCTCCCCCGGGGAGCTGTTTTTT. The encoded protein is CASSPTGTSPGELFF. The chain employs TRBV5-5 and TRBJ2-2, with D uncertain. CDR3 size: 15 residues. V lost 4 bases, J lost 6 bases, and 16 bases lay in between. Germline V CDR1 and CDR2: SGHKS, YYEKEE (reference sequence).

The chain links TRBV6-5 to TRBJ1-2; TRBD1 agrees at 8 bases. Per the germline V gene, CDR1 is MNHEY and CDR2 is SVGAGI. The ends lost 6 bases at V and 7 bases at J; junction bases unmatched: 7. The CDR3 sequence is 13 residues long. CDR3 region: CASRSQGVGGYTF. The DNA for the CDR3 is TGTGCCAGCAGGTCACAGGGGGTGGGTGGCTACACCTTC.

This clone was seen more than once but under ten times. The chain links TRBV18 to TRBJ1-5, with 8 bases lining up with TRBD1. CDR1 and CDR2 (germline): KGHSH, LQKENI. The length of the CDR3 is 14 residues. Trimming cost V 6 bases and J 7 bases; bases outside gene matches: 8. The CDR3 loop is CASSQGQVGQPQHF. The CDR3 DNA is TGTGCCAGCTCCCAGGGACAGGTGGGGCAGCCCCAGCATTTT.

Only one count was recorded for this clone. The chain uses TRBV2 and TRBJ1-6, with D unclear. CDR1 and CDR2 (germline): SNHLY, FYNNEI. V was clipped by 4 bases and J by 13 bases, with 14 bases between them. The CDR3 has 13 amino acids. Written as DNA, the CDR3 is TGTGCCAGCAGTGCTGTGCCCCAGGCCCCCCTCCACTTT. This encodes CASSAVPQAPLHF.

The chain employs TRBV7-2 and TRBJ1-1; D call uncertain. CDR3 length equals 13 residues. Per the germline V gene, CDR1 is SGHTA and CDR2 is FQGNSA. V lost 3 bases, J lost 4 bases, and 9 bases lay in between. The CDR3 region is CASSFNGRTEAFF. The DNA of the CDR3 is TGTGCCAGCAGCTTTAATGGGCGCACTGAAGCTTTCTTT.

The chain is built from TRBV30 and TRBJ2-5, with a tentative D call TRBD1 (9 bases). CDR1 GTSNPN and CDR2 SVGIG come from the germline V gene (reference sequence). Trimming pared 7 bases from V and 4 bases from J, leaving 16 bases between. The CDR3 is made up of 13 amino acids. In nucleotides, the CDR3 is TGTGCCTTAGCGGGGACAGGGTTAGAGACCCAGTACTTC. It yields the protein CALAGTGLETQYF.

The V gene is TRBV11-2, the J gene TRBJ2-7; D may be TRBD2 (5 bases). V was clipped by 6 bases and J by 2 bases, with 14 bases between them. The germline gives CDR1 SGHAT, CDR2 FQNNGV. The CDR3 sequence is 14 residues long. CDR3 loop: CASSLPLATYEQYF. Here the CDR3 DNA reads TGTGCCAGCAGTCTTCCTCTAGCTACCTACGAGCAGTACTTC. Based on the CDR3 plus reference TRBV11-2 and TRBJ2-7, the full variable domain is EAGVAQSPRYKIIEKRQSVAFWCNPISGHATLYWYQQILGQGPKLLIQFQNNGVVDDSQLPKDRFSAERLKGVDSTLKIQPAKLEDSAVYLCASSLPLATYEQYFGPGTRLTVT.

This clone was counted a single time. The rearrangement links TRBV27 to TRBJ1-2, with TRBD1 as a possible D gene (5 bases). Deletions cut 8 bases from V and 8 bases from J, with 21 bases between. The V gene's germline CDR1 is MNHEY and CDR2 SMNVEV (reference sequence). The CDR3 has 14 residues. CDR3 DNA sequence: TGTGCCAGCGGGGAGGGAGGAGGGGAGTGGGGCTACACCTTC. Translating gives CASGEGGGEWGYTF.

The rearrangement links TRBV7-6 to TRBJ2-3; 8 bases match TRBD1. The CDR3 totals 15 residues. V lost 5 bases, J lost 1 base, and 5 bases stayed unmatched. The V gene's germline CDR1 is SGHVS and CDR2 FNYEAQ. CDR3 coding DNA: TGTGCCAGCAGCCAACAGGACAGGGGCACAGATACGCAGTATTTT. Translating gives CASSQQDRGTDTQYF.

V is TRBV7-9 and J is TRBJ1-5; 8 positions match TRBD1. Germline CDR1 reads SEHNR; CDR2 reads FQNEAQ (reference sequence). CDR3 size: 14 residues. With 4 bases clipped from V and 5 bases from J, the junction kept 4 bases outside the gene matches. DNA for the CDR3: TGTGCCAGCAGCTCGGACAGGGAGTATCAGCCCCAGCATTTT. Protein product: CASSSDREYQPQHF.

The chain joins TRBV7-9 to TRBJ2-4, with 8 bases lining up with TRBD2. V shed 5 bases and J 1 base; nucleotides not matched to a gene: 7. Germline V CDR1 and CDR2: SEHNR, FQNEAQ (reference sequence). The CDR3 is made up of 16 amino acids. CDR3 residues: CASSDGRDPAKNIQYF. The CDR3 nucleotides are TGTGCCAGCAGCGACGGGAGGGATCCTGCCAAAAACATTCAGTACTTC.

Written as DNA, the CDR3 is TGCAGTGCTAGTAGGGGCCCTACCTACGAGCAGTACTTC. Residues: CSASRGPTYEQYF. The rearrangement joins TRBV20-1 to TRBJ2-7, with TRBD1 as a possible D gene (5 bases). The CDR3 runs 13 residues. Germline V gene data show CDR1 as DFQATT and CDR2 as SNEGSKA (reference sequence). The ends were cut back, 3 bases at V and 2 bases at J, with 11 bases in the middle.

V is TRBV4-1 and J is TRBJ1-6; D not certain. Between the trimmed V and J ends, which lost 1 base and 9 bases, there was a span of 16 bases. This CDR3 comprises 16 residues. Per germline, CDR1 MGHRA and CDR2 YSYEKL. CDR3 in amino acids: CASSQVGGRESSPLHF. Written as DNA, the CDR3 is TGCGCCAGCAGCCAAGTGGGCGGGCGAGAGTCTTCACCCCTCCACTTT.

V usage is TRBV30 and J usage is TRBJ1-4, with D hard to call. The V gene's germline CDR1 is GTSNPN and CDR2 SVGIG (reference sequence). The CDR3 runs 12 residues. The V end was cut by 1 base, the J end by 6 bases, with 6 bases between. The CDR3 region is CAWSANDEKLFF. In DNA form, the CDR3 reads TGTGCCTGGAGTGCTAATGATGAAAAACTGTTTTTT.

The chain uses TRBV6-6 and TRBJ2-3, with D uncertain. The V end was cut by 6 bases, the J end by 4 bases, with 8 bases between. The CDR3 contains 12 residues. CDR1 and CDR2 (germline): MNHNY, SVGAGI (reference sequence). The CDR3: CASSSLADTQYF. CDR3 DNA: TGTGCCAGCAGCTCCCTAGCAGATACGCAGTATTTT.

The genes are TRBV7-2 and TRBJ2-3, with TRBD1 matching over 8 bases. Germline V gives CDR1 SGHTA, CDR2 FQGNSA. Germline trimming cut 4 bases from V and 6 bases from J; bases unmatched to any gene: 6. CDR3 length equals 14 residues. The CDR3 coding sequence is TGTGCCAGCAGCTCCCAGGGGGCGGGGGATACGCAGTATTTT. Its protein is CASSSQGAGDTQYF.

The rearrangement uses TRBV6-5 and TRBJ1-5, with D possibly TRBD1 on 5 matching bases. Trimming took 10 bases from V and 5 from J, leaving 15 bases between them. The CDR3 consists of 13 residues. Germline CDR1 and CDR2: MNHEY and SVGAGI. CDR3 nucleotides: TGTGCCATCTCCCGGGGGTTCGATCAGCCCCAGCATTTT. It specifies CAISRGFDQPQHF.

This chain joins TRBV11-1 and TRBJ2-1, with TRBD2 identical over 11 bases. Germline assignment: CDR1 SGHAT and CDR2 FQDESV (reference sequence). V gave up 3 bases and J gave up 7 bases; unmatched junction bases: 8. This CDR3 has 16 amino acids. CDR3 in amino acids: CASSLFSGGARNEQFF. The CDR3 region has the DNA TGTGCCAGCAGCTTGTTTAGCGGGGGGGCGAGGAATGAGCAGTTCTTC.

J is TRBJ2-1 and V is TRBV10-2; D is unclear. The germline V gene encodes CDR1 WSHSY and CDR2 SAAADI. V was cut by 1 base and J by 9 bases, with 4 bases left in between. This CDR3 is 11 amino acids long. The CDR3 spells CASSELVEQFF. The CDR3 DNA follows: TGCGCCAGCAGTGAGTTAGTTGAGCAGTTCTTC.

This sequence joins TRBV5-4 and TRBJ1-5; a possible D gene is TRBD1 (5 bases). V was shortened by 4 bases and J by 5 bases, with 16 bases between the two germline ends. Per germline, CDR1 SGHNT and CDR2 YYREEE (reference sequence). The CDR3 is 15 amino acids. Here the CDR3 DNA reads TGTGCCAGCAGCCAGGGAGGCCTCCTGGATCAGCCCCAGCATTTT. Translated, it gives CASSQGGLLDQPQHF.